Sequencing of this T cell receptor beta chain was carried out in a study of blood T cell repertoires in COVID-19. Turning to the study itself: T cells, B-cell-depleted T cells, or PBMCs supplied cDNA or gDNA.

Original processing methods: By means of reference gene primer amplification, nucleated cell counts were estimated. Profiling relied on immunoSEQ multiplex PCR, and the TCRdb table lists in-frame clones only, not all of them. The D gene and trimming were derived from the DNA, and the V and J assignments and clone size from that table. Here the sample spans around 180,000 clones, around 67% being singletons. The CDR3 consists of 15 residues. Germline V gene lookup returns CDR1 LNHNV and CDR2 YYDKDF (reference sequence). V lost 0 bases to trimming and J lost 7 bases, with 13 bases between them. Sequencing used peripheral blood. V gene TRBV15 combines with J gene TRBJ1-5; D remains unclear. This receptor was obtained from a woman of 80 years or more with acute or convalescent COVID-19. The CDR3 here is CATSRDGVRVQPQHF. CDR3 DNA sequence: TGTGCCACCAGCAGAGATGGGGTGAGGGTCCAGCCCCAGCATTTT.